This TCR beta chain was sequenced in a study of blood T cells in healthy people across ages. General observations from the study: The study lacked donor CMV status, which possibly confounded expanded clonotype changes. The diversity estimates, figures obtained from one million T cells, were considered underestimates.

The CDR3 has 15 residues. Germline CDR1 WSHSY, CDR2 SAAADI. A note on this clonotype: Its antigen is undetermined. The junction departs from the called germline gene at one end, perhaps through a read error.

A second PCR, run for 7 to 11 cycles, used a sample-barcoded 5' primer plus a J-beta primer mix. In TCRdb, the 5' RACE reads were re-called with MiXCR into one record per CDR3 protein. The data contain about 1.6 million distinct CDR3 sequences, roughly 32% of them singletons. The rearrangement links TRBV10-2 to TRBJ1-1, with D perhaps TRBD1 (6 bases). The sequence was collected from a woman in her 30s in good health. Input material: blood. CDR3 residues: CASSPVVRGRTGAFF. The DNA of the CDR3 is TGCGCCAGCAGTCCCGTGGTTCGGGGGCGGACTGGAGCTTTCTTT.